The 17 T cell receptor beta chains listed next were all sequenced from one sample in a study of metastatic and nonmetastatic thyroid tumors. MiXCR re-clonotyped the PCR reads for TCRdb. Among approximately 3,000 clones listed, roughly 40% were seen once. Thyroid surgery had not been preceded by any treatment in any patient. Sequencing input: tumor tissue. The receptors were gathered from a female donor with papillary thyroid cancer or a benign thyroid nodule (not recorded which). Some clones in this sample may be carry-over from other donors' samples.

The chain employs TRBV6-1 and TRBJ2-7; D uncertain. Looked up from germline, CDR1 is MNHNS and CDR2 is SASEGT. Trimming took 7 bases from V and 7 from J, leaving 20 bases between them. This CDR3 has 14 residues. CDR3 DNA: TGTGCCAGCAAGGACCCGAGGACCGTTGAAGAGCAGTACTTC. Translated: CASKDPRTVEEQYF.

This clone was seen more than once but under ten times. The V call is TRBV20-1, the J call TRBJ2-7; 11 bases match TRBD1. Germline CDR1 and CDR2: DFQATT and SNEGSKA (reference sequence). V lost 5 bases and J lost 4; bases outside the gene matches: 10. The CDR3 is 15 residues long. The CDR3 here is CSAESRDRGKYEQYF. The CDR3, as DNA: TGCAGTGCTGAATCCCGGGACAGGGGGAAGTACGAGCAGTACTTC.

There are a few counts of this clone. Compared with germline, one end of the junction differs, possibly owing to a read error. The J gene is TRBJ2-6, the V gene TRBV19; 9 nucleotides align to TRBD1. Looked up from germline, CDR1 is LNHDA and CDR2 is SQIVND (reference sequence). The CDR3 is 11 amino acids. Here the CDR3 reads CASSLGDREYF. DNA of the CDR3: TGTGCCAGTAGTCTTGGGGACAGGGAGTATTTC.

CDR3 region: CAWSPQGYGYTF. CDR3 DNA: TGTGCCTGGAGTCCACAGGGGTATGGCTACACCTTC. The genes are TRBV30 and TRBJ1-2; the match to TRBD1 covers 7 bases. The CDR3 length is 12 residues. V dropped 2 bases and J dropped 5; count of bases not matched to a gene: 2. CDR1 and CDR2 (germline): GTSNPN, SVGIG (reference sequence).

The J gene is TRBJ1-1, the V gene TRBV5-1; 8 positions match TRBD1. Trimming at V came to 4 bases and at J to 6 bases, leaving 5 bases not matched to a gene. Looked up from germline, CDR1 is SGHRS and CDR2 is YFSETQ. The CDR3 spans 13 residues. CDR3 residues: CASSVTDRAEAFF. In DNA form, the CDR3 reads TGCGCCAGCAGCGTGACGGACAGGGCTGAAGCTTTCTTT. Full variable domain (remainder filled in from reference TRBV5-1 and TRBJ1-1): KAGVTQTPRYLIKTRGQQVTLSCSPISGHRSVSWYQQTPGQGLQFLFEYFSETQRNKGNFPGRFSGRQFSNSRSEMNVSTLELGDSALYLCASSVTDRAEAFFGQGTRLTVV.

This clone was observed a handful of times. The V and J genes are TRBV28 and TRBJ1-2; no firm D call. V dropped 10 bases and J dropped 4 bases, with 13 bases sitting between them. The CDR3 length is 12 residues. The V gene's germline CDR1 is MDHEN and CDR2 SYDVKM. CDR3 amino acids: CATLRDVYGYTF. The CDR3 DNA reads as TGTGCCACACTTCGGGATGTCTATGGCTACACCTTC.

The V gene is TRBV10-3, the J gene TRBJ2-1; TRBD1 aligns across 11 bases. The CDR3 covers 14 residues. The V gene end was trimmed by 5 bases and the J gene end by 10 bases; junction bases not matched to a gene: 7. Germline V gene data show CDR1 as ENHRY and CDR2 as SYGVKD. CDR3 protein: CAISKDRGLGEQFF. The CDR3 DNA is TGTGCCATCAGTAAGGACAGGGGGCTGGGGGAGCAGTTCTTC.

V and J are TRBV7-8 and TRBJ2-7; D may be TRBD2 (6 bases). There are 14 residues in the CDR3. Trimming left V 4 bases short and J 2 bases short, with 12 bases between. Germline V gene sequence: CDR1 SGHVS, CDR2 FQNEAQ. CDR3 loop: CASSWTSGAYEQYF. The CDR3 coding sequence is TGTGCCAGCAGCTGGACTTCGGGGGCCTACGAGCAGTACTTC.

The V gene is TRBV11-2, the J gene TRBJ2-7; the D gene is possibly TRBD1 (7 bases). The CDR3 runs to 16 residues. The V gene's germline CDR1 is SGHAT and CDR2 FQNNGV. V was clipped by 5 bases and J by 0 bases, with 17 bases between them. CDR3 protein: CASSLRGGTASYEQYF. The CDR3 bases are TGTGCCAGCAGCCTCCGTGGGGGGACAGCCTCCTACGAGCAGTACTTC. Together with reference TRBV11-2 and TRBJ2-7, the CDR3 gives the full variable domain: EAGVAQSPRYKIIEKRQSVAFWCNPISGHATLYWYQQILGQGPKLLIQFQNNGVVDDSQLPKDRFSAERLKGVDSTLKIQPAKLEDSAVYLCASSLRGGTASYEQYFGPGTRLTVT.

The rearrangement links TRBV7-9 to TRBJ2-5; D is unresolved. Between the trimmed V and J ends, which lost 0 bases and 5 bases, there was a span of 7 bases. The CDR3 covers 13 residues. Germline CDR1 SEHNR, CDR2 FQNEAQ (reference sequence). The CDR3 DNA follows: TGTGCCAGCAGCTTAGCCACGGTGGAGACCCAGTACTTC. Translation gives CASSLATVETQYF.

In its sample, this clone was seen a few times. The rearrangement links TRBV10-3 to TRBJ2-1; weak D call: TRBD1 (6 bases). Per germline, CDR1 ENHRY and CDR2 SYGVKD. Between the trimmed V and J ends, which lost 7 bases and 4 bases, there was a span of 11 bases. This CDR3 spans 13 amino acids. This CDR3 reads CAITGDTYNEQFF. The CDR3 nucleotides read TGTGCCATCACCGGGGACACGTACAATGAGCAGTTCTTC.

By share of the sample, this clone is large. The chain couples TRBV2 to TRBJ1-1; no clear D. Deletions cut 8 bases from V and 1 base from J, with 11 bases between. CDR3 length: 13 amino acids. Germline values: CDR1 SNHLY, CDR2 FYNNEI. As DNA, the CDR3 is TGTGCCAGCGGGCCGACGGGGAACACTGAAGCTTTCTTT. Translation gives CASGPTGNTEAFF.

This sequence joins TRBV19 and TRBJ2-1; 8 bases map to TRBD2. The CDR3 is 13 amino acids. Germline CDR1 LNHDA, CDR2 SQIVND (reference sequence). The J segment lost 5 bases and the V segment lost 8 bases, leaving 5 bases of the junction unmatched. The CDR3 here is CASRGGSDNEQFF. DNA of the CDR3: TGTGCCAGTCGCGGGGGGTCCGACAATGAGCAGTTCTTC.

The rearrangement uses TRBV27 and TRBJ2-1, with TRBD2 matching 12 bases. CDR3 length: 14 residues. V lost 6 bases to trimming and J lost 10 bases; unmatched junction nucleotides: 7. Germline loops: CDR1 MNHEY, CDR2 SMNVEV (reference sequence). The CDR3 spells CASSGTSGLGEQFF. DNA of the CDR3: TGTGCCAGCAGCGGGACTAGCGGGTTAGGGGAGCAGTTCTTC.

The V call is TRBV6-2 or TRBV6-3, the J call TRBJ2-3; a possible D gene is TRBD2 (6 bases). The CDR3 totals 17 residues. V was cut by 3 bases and J by 4 bases, with 20 bases left in between. Germline V gene data show CDR1 as MNHEY and CDR2 as SVGEGT. The CDR3 protein is CASSYSGVRGVPDTQYF. The CDR3 DNA follows: TGTGCCAGCAGTTATTCTGGCGTGCGGGGAGTCCCAGATACGCAGTATTTT.

This chain uses TRBV6-1 with TRBJ2-1; a possible D gene is TRBD2 (5 bases). The CDR3 covers 12 residues. Germline V lookup: CDR1 MNHNS, CDR2 SASEGT. V lost 6 bases to trimming and J lost 6 bases, with 9 bases between them. CDR3 in amino acids: CASSDYRNEQFF. In DNA form, the CDR3 reads TGTGCCAGCAGCGACTATCGCAATGAGCAGTTCTTC.

This clone was seen many times. Within the sample, other DNA sequences also encode this same CDR3. V and J are TRBV6-1 and TRBJ2-6, with D perhaps matching TRBD1 (6 bases). V lost 2 bases and J lost 4, with 18 bases in between. Germline assignment: CDR1 MNHNS and CDR2 SASEGT. CDR3 length: 18 amino acids. The CDR3 DNA follows: TGTGCCAGCAGTGAACTCCGGACAGTTTTATCCGGGGCCAACGTCCTGACTTTC. Protein product: CASSELRTVLSGANVLTF.